This T cell receptor beta chain emerged from a study of T cell responses to AZD1222 COVID-19 vaccine. Findings and caveats of the study: Among those given AZD1222, only five or six were seropositive at baseline. There were mostly white British donors and more females than males, and clonal diversity was possibly underestimated. In the spike-specific TCR repertoire, nearly half reportedly target unmutated variant regions.

Here immunoSEQ multiplex PCR was the method, and the copy in TCRdb shows in-frame clones only, minus some. Here the sample spans fewer than 150,000 clones, about 87% being singletons. Turning to this clone: What it recognizes is unknown.

The germline gives CDR1 LGHDT, CDR2 YNNKEL (reference sequence). This CDR3 has 13 residues. V lost 2 bases and J 0 bases, leaving 4 bases between the germline ends. The chain is built from TRBV3-1 (or the pseudogene TRBV3-2) and TRBJ1-2; D not resolved. The source material was peripheral blood, sampled on day 0 of AZD1222 vaccination. The TCR was taken from an adult in good health. CDR3 region: CASSQLTNYGYTF. Here the CDR3 DNA reads TGTGCCAGCAGCCAACTCACTAACTATGGCTACACCTTC.